The present T cell receptor beta chain was sequenced within a study of blood T cells in healthy people across ages. Germline loops: CDR1 MNHEY, CDR2 SVGEGT. The CDR3 runs to 14 residues. The donors, healthy Caucasians from Russia, were aged about 6 to 95. Together with a sample-barcoded 5' primer, a J-beta primer mix was included in a second PCR lasting roughly 6 to 12 cycles. Each CDR3 protein gets one entry after TCRdb re-called the 5' RACE reads with MiXCR. The sample holds about 940,000 distinct CDR3 sequences, around 48% seen once. The TCR comes from a man aged 30-40 years in good health. Sequencing was performed on blood. V usage is TRBV6-2 or TRBV6-3 and J usage is TRBJ2-1; perhaps TRBD2 as D (6 bases). The J call could be wrong; TRBJ2-7 is a better fit for the DNA end. The CDR3 nucleotides are TGTGCCAGCAGGGGGGGTTATAAAGACAATGAGCAGTACTTC. Protein: CASRGGYKDNEQYF.